Each of the 27 T cell receptor beta chains below was sequenced from the same sample in a study of T cell responses to AZD1222 COVID-19 vaccine. Repertoires were generated with immunoSEQ multiplex PCR, while TCRdb's copy carries only in-frame clones and drops some. The sample has about 66,000 clones; roughly 87% are singletons. The sequenced sample was peripheral blood, obtained on day 0 of AZD1222 vaccination. The receptors were sampled from an adult in good health.

The count of this clone is one. The CDR3 here is CASRRTGSQETQYF. The CDR3 DNA follows: TGTGCCAGTAGGCGGACAGGGTCCCAAGAGACCCAGTACTTC. V is TRBV19 and J is TRBJ2-5, with TRBD1 matching 8 bases. The CDR3 extends over 14 amino acids. CDR1 is LNHDA and CDR2 is SQIVND in the germline V gene (reference sequence). V dropped 6 bases and J dropped 1; count of bases not matched to a gene: 4.

V and J are TRBV27 and TRBJ2-3; 7 nucleotides line up with TRBD1. CDR3 length equals 15 residues. CDR1 is MNHEY and CDR2 is SMNVEV in the germline V gene (reference sequence). J gave up 2 bases and V 6 bases, and 8 bases lay outside the gene matches. The CDR3 is CASRLDRALTDTQYF. CDR3 coding DNA: TGTGCCAGCAGACTCGACAGGGCCCTCACAGATACGCAGTATTTT.

In DNA form, the CDR3 reads TGTGCCAGCAGCCAAGGTTGGGCCAACTCTGGGGCCAACGTCCTGACTTTC. This translates into CASSQGWANSGANVLTF. The rearrangement uses TRBV14 and TRBJ2-6, with D unresolved. Germline CDR1 and CDR2: SGHDN and FVKESK. Trimming removed 1 base at V and 0 bases at J, with 10 bases between. The CDR3 has 17 amino acids.

The V and J genes are TRBV12-5 and TRBJ2-1; TRBD2 matches at 12 bases. Trimming took 7 bases from V and 0 from J; bases not matched to a gene: 13. This CDR3 region has 19 residues. The germline CDR1 and CDR2 sequences are LGHNT and FRNRAP. This CDR3 reads CASAPPGLAGLGSYNEQFF. The CDR3 DNA sequence: TGTGCTAGTGCGCCACCGGGACTAGCGGGTCTCGGCTCCTACAATGAGCAGTTCTTC. The entire variable domain, with the rest obtained from reference TRBV12-5 and TRBJ2-1, is as follows: DARVTQTPRHKVTEMGQEVTMRCQPILGHNTVFWYRQTMMQGLELLAYFRNRAPLDDSGMPKDRFSAEMPDATLATLKIQPSEPRDSAVYFCASAPPGLAGLGSYNEQFFGPGTRLTVL.

This sequence joins TRBV23-1 and TRBJ2-3, with TRBD1 matching over 8 bases. TRBV23-1 is noted as an ORF with a role that remains uncertain. Trimming cost V 6 bases and J 2 bases; bases outside gene matches: 10. This CDR3 contains 16 residues. CDR3 nucleotides: TGCGCCAGCAGATCGATCCCAGGGGGCCCCACAGATACGCAGTATTTT. Protein product: CASRSIPGGPTDTQYF.

This clone is a singleton in its sample. J is TRBJ1-5 and V is TRBV27; D might be TRBD1 (6 bases). This CDR3 has 17 amino acids. Germline assignment: CDR1 MNHEY and CDR2 SMNVEV (reference sequence). V was cut by 5 bases and J by 2 bases, with 19 bases left in between. The CDR3 reads CASSPLRGALGNQPQHF. The CDR3 DNA reads TGTGCCAGCAGTCCCCTGCGGGGGGCTTTGGGCAATCAGCCCCAGCATTTT.

This clone was recorded at least ten times. V is TRBV27 and J is TRBJ2-1, with D possibly being TRBD2 (6 bases). V was pared by 7 bases and J by 6 bases, with 16 bases between. The length of the CDR3 is 14 residues. Germline values: CDR1 MNHEY, CDR2 SMNVEV (reference sequence). In DNA form, the CDR3 reads TGTGCCAGCAAAAACCCTGGGGGGATCAATGAGCAGTTCTTC. Encoded protein: CASKNPGGINEQFF.

This clone was observed once. This chain links TRBV15 with TRBJ2-5; TRBD1 might be the D (5 bases). This CDR3 contains 13 residues. The V gene lost 4 bases and the J gene lost 5 bases, with 11 bases spanning the gap. Germline assignment: CDR1 LNHNV and CDR2 YYDKDF (reference sequence). The CDR3 is CATSNRGWETQYF. In DNA form, the CDR3 reads TGTGCCACCAGCAATAGGGGCTGGGAGACCCAGTACTTC.

The chain uses TRBV6-4 and TRBJ1-2; D unresolved. Germline CDR1 is MRHNA and CDR2 is SNTAGT. V gave up 6 bases and J gave up 0 bases, with 8 bases separating them. The CDR3 covers 13 residues. In nucleotides, the CDR3 is TGTGCCAGCAGGCCAGCAGCTAACTATGGCTACACCTTC. Its translation is CASRPAANYGYTF.

V usage is TRBV11-2 and J usage is TRBJ1-1, with D tentatively TRBD1 (6 bases). The CDR3 spans 14 residues. The germline V gene encodes CDR1 SGHAT and CDR2 FQNNGV. V was clipped by 5 bases and J by 5 bases, with 15 bases between them. CDR3 coding DNA: TGTGCCAGCAGCAAAAGACGGGACAATACTGAAGCTTTCTTT. Translating it yields CASSKRRDNTEAFF.

The chain couples TRBV3-1 (or the pseudogene TRBV3-2) to TRBJ2-3; TRBD2 matches at 12 bases. The V segment lost 4 bases and the J segment 5 bases; nucleotides outside the gene matches: 7. Germline assignment: CDR1 LGHDT and CDR2 YNNKEL (reference sequence). The CDR3 runs to 16 residues. The CDR3 nucleotides are TGTGCCAGCAGCCCGCGACTAGCGGGAGTGGTAGATACGCAGTATTTT. It specifies CASSPRLAGVVDTQYF.

The chain carries TRBV7-2 and TRBJ2-4, with D possibly called TRBD1 or TRBD2 (5 bases each). The CDR3 covers 13 residues. CDR1 and CDR2 (germline): SGHTA, FQGNSA. The V end was cut by 3 bases, the J end by 11 bases, with 14 bases between. DNA of the CDR3: TGTGCCAGCAGCTTGGGACCCCGTTTTTTTCAGTACTTC. It specifies CASSLGPRFFQYF.

This chain joins TRBV6-1 and TRBJ2-7; D possibly matches TRBD1 or TRBD2 (6 bases each). This CDR3 contains 14 residues. Deletions cut 1 base from V and 4 bases from J, with 11 bases between. The germline gives CDR1 MNHNS, CDR2 SASEGT. DNA for the CDR3: TGTGCCAGCAGTGAAGTGGGGGGCGGGTACGAGCAGTACTTC. Its protein is CASSEVGGGYEQYF.

The chain uses TRBV4-1 and TRBJ2-5, with TRBD1 matching 8 bases. CDR1 and CDR2 (germline): MGHRA, YSYEKL. The V and J ends lost 0 bases and 3 bases, in that order; junction bases with no gene match: 3. CDR3 length equals 15 residues. CDR3 loop: CASSQDGQGEETQYF. The CDR3 DNA reads as TGCGCCAGCAGCCAAGATGGACAGGGCGAAGAGACCCAGTACTTC.

The chain couples TRBV6-5 to TRBJ1-6; 9 bases are shared with TRBD1. The CDR3 spans 15 residues. V lost 6 bases, J lost 10 bases, and 10 bases stayed unmatched. Germline values: CDR1 MNHEY, CDR2 SVGAGI. CDR3 sequence reads: CASRRWGQGSSPLHF. CDR3 bases: TGTGCCAGCAGAAGATGGGGACAGGGTTCATCACCCCTCCACTTT.

This chain uses TRBV4-1 with TRBJ2-4; unclear D gene. CDR3 size: 13 residues. The germline CDR1 and CDR2 sequences are MGHRA and YSYEKL. V was cut by 6 bases and J by 5 bases, with 11 bases left in between. CDR3 amino acids: CASRHTGENIQYF. In nucleotides, the CDR3 is TGCGCCAGCAGGCACACTGGGGAAAACATTCAGTACTTC.

V usage is TRBV7-9 and J usage is TRBJ2-1; weak D call: TRBD2 (6 bases). V shed 1 base and J shed 6 bases, with 13 bases lying between them. This CDR3 is 15 amino acids long. The germline gives CDR1 SEHNR, CDR2 FQNEAQ (reference sequence). The CDR3 is CASSLVRSGGNEQFF. The CDR3 DNA reads as TGTGCCAGCAGCTTAGTAAGGTCCGGGGGCAATGAGCAGTTCTTC.

This chain links TRBV19 with TRBJ2-7; 10 bases are shared with TRBD1. The CDR3 is 12 residues long. Germline lookup yields CDR1 LNHDA and CDR2 SQIVND (reference sequence). V lost 11 bases and J lost 3; bases outside the gene matches: 4. The CDR3 sequence is CAAGQGGYEQYF. For the CDR3, the DNA is TGTGCCGCTGGACAGGGGGGCTACGAGCAGTACTTC.

This chain connects TRBV10-3 to TRBJ1-2; D is undetermined. Trimming left V 7 bases short and J 0 bases short, with 15 bases between. The length of the CDR3 is 15 residues. CDR1 ENHRY and CDR2 SYGVKD come from the germline V gene. The CDR3 DNA reads TGTGCCATCACCGAGGACGGGCTAGCTAACTATGGCTACACCTTC. Translation gives CAITEDGLANYGYTF.

With regard to this clone: This same CDR3 is encoded by further DNA sequences in the sample. The chain is built from TRBV12-3 or TRBV12-4 and TRBJ1-1; unclear D gene. This CDR3 contains 13 residues. Trimming left V 3 bases short and J 1 base short, with 6 bases between. CDR3 amino acids: CASSFSGNTEAFF. The CDR3, as DNA: TGTGCCAGCAGTTTTTCGGGGAACACTGAAGCTTTCTTT.

This clone was counted between two and nine times. V and J are TRBV9 and TRBJ1-2, with 9 bases identical to TRBD1. V shed 2 bases, J shed 7 bases, and the junction held 6 bases outside the gene matches. Germline lookup yields CDR1 SGDLS and CDR2 YYNGEE. There are 14 residues in the CDR3. The DNA of the CDR3 is TGTGCCAGCAGCGTGCGGACAGGGGACTCTGGCTACACCTTC. Translating gives CASSVRTGDSGYTF. Full variable domain (missing parts from reference TRBV9 and TRBJ1-2): DSGVTQTPKHLITATGQRVTLRCSPRSGDLSVYWYQQSLDQGLQFLIQYYNGEERAKGNILERFSAQQFPDLHSELNLSSLELGDSALYFCASSVRTGDSGYTFGSGTRLTVV.

The chain joins TRBV5-1 to TRBJ1-6; D uncertain. Germline CDR1 is SGHRS and CDR2 is YFSETQ. The CDR3 has 15 residues. V lost 4 bases and J 7 bases, leaving 15 bases between the germline ends. In DNA form, the CDR3 reads TGCGCCAGCAGCCGTGACGGGGTTAGGAATTCACCCCTCCACTTT. It is translated as CASSRDGVRNSPLHF. The variable domain in full, with the rest retrieved from reference TRBV5-1 and TRBJ1-6, is KAGVTQTPRYLIKTRGQQVTLSCSPISGHRSVSWYQQTPGQGLQFLFEYFSETQRNKGNFPGRFSGRQFSNSRSEMNVSTLELGDSALYLCASSRDGVRNSPLHFGNGTRLTVT.

J is TRBJ2-3 and V is TRBV28; tentatively, D is TRBD1 (6 bases). V was cut by 6 bases and J by 0 bases, with 16 bases left in between. The CDR3 is made up of 16 amino acids. Looked up from germline, CDR1 is MDHEN and CDR2 is SYDVKM. Here the CDR3 DNA reads TGTGCCAGCAGCCCCCTCTTGGGACATAGCACAGATACGCAGTATTTT. It encodes CASSPLLGHSTDTQYF.

The CDR3 DNA reads TGCGCCAGCAGAACCGACAGAACCCCCTACGAGCAGTACTTC. Residues: CASRTDRTPYEQYF. The V gene is TRBV23-1, the J gene TRBJ2-7; maybe TRBD1 (5 bases). TRBV23-1 is sorted into the ORF group, with uncertain function. The CDR3 totals 14 residues. V lost 6 bases and J lost 2, with 14 bases in between.

This chain connects TRBV2 to TRBJ1-5; weak D call: TRBD1 (5 bases). The V end was cut by 6 bases, the J end by 6 bases, with 12 bases between. Germline assignment: CDR1 SNHLY and CDR2 FYNNEI. This CDR3 contains 13 residues. Here the CDR3 DNA reads TGTGCCAGCAGCGGGGGGGGAAGTCAGCCCCAGCATTTT. Encoded protein: CASSGGGSQPQHF. The variable domain in full, with the rest retrieved from reference TRBV2 and TRBJ1-5, is EPEVTQTPSHQVTQMGQEVILRCVPISNHLYFYWYRQILGQKVEFLVSFYNNEISEKSEIFDDQFSVERPDGSNFTLKIRSTKLEDSAMYFCASSGGGSQPQHFGDGTRLSIL.

The chain links TRBV7-6 to TRBJ2-1; D is undetermined. Germline-derived CDR1 and CDR2 are SGHVS and FNYEAQ. The CDR3 has 16 residues. Trimming removed 3 bases at V and 7 bases at J, with 19 bases between. In nucleotides, the CDR3 is TGTGCCAGCAGCTTCCTAGGGAATCTTCCCTCAAATGAGCAGTTCTTC. The encoded protein is CASSFLGNLPSNEQFF. Complete variable domain (other parts from reference TRBV7-6 and TRBJ2-1): GAGVSQSPRYKVTKRGQDVALRCDPISGHVSLYWYRQALGQGPEFLTYFNYEAQQDKSGLPNDRFSAERPEGSISTLTIQRTEQRDSAMYRCASSFLGNLPSNEQFFGPGTRLTVL.

V and J are TRBV4-2 and TRBJ1-2; 7 positions match TRBD1. The CDR3 length is 16 residues. Germline CDR1 reads LGHNA; CDR2 reads YNFKEQ. The V segment lost 2 bases and the J segment 4 bases; nucleotides outside the gene matches: 10. As DNA, the CDR3 is TGTGCCAGCAGCCAAAATGCTGGGACAGTCGGCTATGGCTACACCTTC. Translated: CASSQNAGTVGYGYTF.